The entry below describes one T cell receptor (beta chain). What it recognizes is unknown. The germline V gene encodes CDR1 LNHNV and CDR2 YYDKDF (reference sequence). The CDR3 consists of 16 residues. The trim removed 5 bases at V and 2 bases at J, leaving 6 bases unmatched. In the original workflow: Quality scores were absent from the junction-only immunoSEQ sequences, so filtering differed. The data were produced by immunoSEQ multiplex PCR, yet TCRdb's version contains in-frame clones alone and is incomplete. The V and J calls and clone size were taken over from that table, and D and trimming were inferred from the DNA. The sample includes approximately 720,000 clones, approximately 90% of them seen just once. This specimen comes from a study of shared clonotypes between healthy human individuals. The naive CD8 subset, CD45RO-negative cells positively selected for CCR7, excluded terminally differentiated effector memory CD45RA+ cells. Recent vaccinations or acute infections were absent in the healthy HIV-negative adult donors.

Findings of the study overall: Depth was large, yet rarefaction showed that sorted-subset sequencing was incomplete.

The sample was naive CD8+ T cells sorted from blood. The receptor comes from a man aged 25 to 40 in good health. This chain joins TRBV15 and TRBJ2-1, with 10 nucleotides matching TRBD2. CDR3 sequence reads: CATSLGLAATYNEQFF. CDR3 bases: TGTGCCACCAGCCTCGGACTAGCGGCCACCTACAATGAGCAGTTCTTC. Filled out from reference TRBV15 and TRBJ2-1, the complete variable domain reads DAMVIQNPRYQVTQFGKPVTLSCSQTLNHNVMYWYQQKSSQAPKLLFHYYDKDFNNEADTPDNFQSRRPNTSFCFLDIRSPGLGDTAMYLCATSLGLAATYNEQFFGPGTRLTVL.